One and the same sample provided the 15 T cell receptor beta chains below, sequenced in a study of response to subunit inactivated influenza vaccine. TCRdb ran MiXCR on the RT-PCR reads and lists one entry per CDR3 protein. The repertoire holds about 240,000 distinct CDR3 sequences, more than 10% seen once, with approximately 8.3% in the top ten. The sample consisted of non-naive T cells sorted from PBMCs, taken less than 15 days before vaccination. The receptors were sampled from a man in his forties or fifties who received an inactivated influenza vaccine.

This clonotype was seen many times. CDR3 protein: CSARDRPTSEQYF. CDR3 in DNA: TGCAGTGCTAGAGACAGGCCTACTAGCGAGCAGTACTTC. The chain is built from TRBV20-1 and TRBJ2-7; possibly TRBD2 for D (5 bases). V shed 0 bases and J shed 6 bases, with 12 bases lying between them. The germline V gene has CDR1 DFQATT and CDR2 SNEGSKA (reference sequence). The CDR3 spans 13 residues.

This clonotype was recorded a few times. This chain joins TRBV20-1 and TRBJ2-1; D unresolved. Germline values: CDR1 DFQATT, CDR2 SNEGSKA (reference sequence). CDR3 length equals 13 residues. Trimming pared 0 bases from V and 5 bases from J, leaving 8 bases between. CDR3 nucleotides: TGCAGTGCTAGAGAGGCCCCACACAATGAGCAGTTCTTC. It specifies CSAREAPHNEQFF.

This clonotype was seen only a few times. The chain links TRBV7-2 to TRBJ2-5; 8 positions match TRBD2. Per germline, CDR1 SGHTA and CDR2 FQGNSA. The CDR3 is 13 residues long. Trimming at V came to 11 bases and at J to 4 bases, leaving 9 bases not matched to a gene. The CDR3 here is CAAGGAGGETQYF. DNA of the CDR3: TGTGCCGCGGGGGGAGCGGGCGGAGAGACCCAGTACTTC.

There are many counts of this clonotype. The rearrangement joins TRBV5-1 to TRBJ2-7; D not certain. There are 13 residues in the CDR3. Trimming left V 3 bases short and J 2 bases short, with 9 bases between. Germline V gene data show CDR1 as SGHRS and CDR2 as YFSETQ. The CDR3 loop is CASSSAPTYEQYF. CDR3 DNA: TGCGCCAGCAGCTCCGCCCCCACCTACGAGCAGTACTTC.

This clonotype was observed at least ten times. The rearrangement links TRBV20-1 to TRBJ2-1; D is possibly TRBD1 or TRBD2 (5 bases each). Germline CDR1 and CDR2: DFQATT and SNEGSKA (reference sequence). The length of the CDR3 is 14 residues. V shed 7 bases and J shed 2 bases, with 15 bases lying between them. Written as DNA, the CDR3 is TGCAGTGGTGACCGGGACGGAGCCTACAATGAGCAGTTCTTC. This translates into CSGDRDGAYNEQFF.

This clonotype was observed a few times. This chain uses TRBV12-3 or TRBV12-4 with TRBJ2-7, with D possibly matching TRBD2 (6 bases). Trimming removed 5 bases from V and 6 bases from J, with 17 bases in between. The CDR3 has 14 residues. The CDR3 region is CASSQGPGGGEQYF. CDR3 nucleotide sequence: TGTGCCAGCAGTCAGGGACCCGGGGGAGGCGAGCAGTACTTC.

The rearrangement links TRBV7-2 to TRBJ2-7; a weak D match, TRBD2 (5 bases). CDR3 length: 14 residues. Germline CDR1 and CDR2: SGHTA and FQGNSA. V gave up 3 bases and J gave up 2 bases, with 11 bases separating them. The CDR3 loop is CASSFTGKPYEQYF. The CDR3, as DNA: TGTGCCAGCAGCTTTACGGGAAAACCCTACGAGCAGTACTTC.

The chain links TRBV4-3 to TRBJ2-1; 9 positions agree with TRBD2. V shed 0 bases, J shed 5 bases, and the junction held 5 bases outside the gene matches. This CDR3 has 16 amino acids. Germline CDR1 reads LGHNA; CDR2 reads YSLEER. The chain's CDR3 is CASSQEPSGGHNEQFF. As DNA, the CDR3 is TGCGCCAGCAGCCAAGAACCCAGCGGGGGGCACAATGAGCAGTTCTTC.

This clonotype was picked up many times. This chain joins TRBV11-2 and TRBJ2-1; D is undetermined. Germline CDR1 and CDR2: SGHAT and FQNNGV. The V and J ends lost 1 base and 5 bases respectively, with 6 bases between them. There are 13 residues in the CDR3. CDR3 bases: TGTGCCAGCAGCTTAGGACGGGACAATGAGCAGTTCTTC. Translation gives CASSLGRDNEQFF. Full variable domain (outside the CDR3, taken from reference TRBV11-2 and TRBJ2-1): EAGVAQSPRYKIIEKRQSVAFWCNPISGHATLYWYQQILGQGPKLLIQFQNNGVVDDSQLPKDRFSAERLKGVDSTLKIQPAKLEDSAVYLCASSLGRDNEQFFGPGTRLTVL.

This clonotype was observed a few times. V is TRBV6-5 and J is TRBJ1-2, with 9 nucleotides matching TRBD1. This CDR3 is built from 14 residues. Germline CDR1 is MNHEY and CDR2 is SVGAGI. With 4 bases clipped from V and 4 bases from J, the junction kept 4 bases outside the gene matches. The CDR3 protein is CASSSPGQGYGYTF. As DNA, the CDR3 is TGTGCCAGCAGTTCGCCGGGACAGGGCTATGGCTACACCTTC.

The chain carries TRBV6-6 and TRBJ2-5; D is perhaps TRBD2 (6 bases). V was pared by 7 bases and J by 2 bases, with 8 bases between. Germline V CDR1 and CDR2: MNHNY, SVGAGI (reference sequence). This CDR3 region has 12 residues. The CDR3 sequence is CASMRGQETQYF. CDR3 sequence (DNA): TGTGCCAGCATGCGGGGTCAAGAGACCCAGTACTTC.

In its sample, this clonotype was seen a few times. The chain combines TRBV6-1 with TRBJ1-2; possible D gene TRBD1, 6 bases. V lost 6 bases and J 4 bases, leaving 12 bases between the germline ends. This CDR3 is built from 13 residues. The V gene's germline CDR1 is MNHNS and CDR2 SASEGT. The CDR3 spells CASRQTGSYGYTF. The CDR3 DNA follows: TGTGCCAGCAGACAAACAGGGTCCTATGGCTACACCTTC.

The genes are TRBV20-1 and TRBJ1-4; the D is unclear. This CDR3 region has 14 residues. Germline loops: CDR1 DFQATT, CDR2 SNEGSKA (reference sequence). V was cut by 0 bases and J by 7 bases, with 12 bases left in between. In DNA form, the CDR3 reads TGCAGTGCTAGAGATCGAGTGGTTGGTGAAAAACTGTTTTTT. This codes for CSARDRVVGEKLFF.

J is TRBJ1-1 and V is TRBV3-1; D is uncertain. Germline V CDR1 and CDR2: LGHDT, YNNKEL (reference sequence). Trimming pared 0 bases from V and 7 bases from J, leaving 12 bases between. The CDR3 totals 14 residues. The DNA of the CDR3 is TGTGCCAGCAGCCAAGATGGGTCAGTAGTTGAAGCTTTCTTT. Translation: CASSQDGSVVEAFF.

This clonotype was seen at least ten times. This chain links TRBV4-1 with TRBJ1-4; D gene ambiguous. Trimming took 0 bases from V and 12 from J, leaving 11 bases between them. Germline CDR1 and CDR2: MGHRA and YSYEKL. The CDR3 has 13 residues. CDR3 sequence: CASSQDRGRQLFF. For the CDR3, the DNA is TGCGCCAGCAGCCAAGATCGGGGAAGGCAACTGTTTTTT.